Shown below are 4 T cell receptor beta chains from a single sample sequenced in a study of blood T cell repertoires in COVID-19. Measured with immunoSEQ multiplex PCR; TCRdb has only the in-frame clones, and not every one. The repertoire holds 200,000 to 300,000 clones, with 90% as singletons. Sequencing was done on a sample of peripheral blood. The receptors shown here come from a woman in her 40s with acute or convalescent COVID-19.

The V gene is TRBV5-1, the J gene TRBJ2-1; D remains ambiguous. From germline, CDR1 is SGHRS and CDR2 YFSETQ. V lost 1 base and J lost 2, with 4 bases in between. This CDR3 has 13 residues. The CDR3 DNA reads as TGCGCCAGCAGCTTGAACACCTACAATGAGCAGTTCTTC. It translates to CASSLNTYNEQFF.

The rearrangement uses TRBV7-2 and TRBJ1-6, with unresolved D. The CDR3 has 15 residues. V was shortened by 5 bases and J by 10 bases, with 18 bases between the two germline ends. Germline CDR1 is SGHTA and CDR2 is FQGNSA. CDR3 bases: TGTGCCAGCAGCATTCAGGCTCTTAGCGGATCACCCCTCCACTTT. Amino acids: CASSIQALSGSPLHF. The whole variable domain, remainder taken from reference TRBV7-2 and TRBJ1-6, is GAGVSQSPSNKVTEKGKDVELRCDPISGHTALYWYRQSLGQGLEFLIYFQGNSAPDKSGLPSDRFSAERTGGSVSTLTIQRTQQEDSAVYLCASSIQALSGSPLHFGNGTRLTVT.

This chain links TRBV5-1 with TRBJ1-2; D is undetermined. Trimming cost V 1 base and J 0 bases, with 7 bases left between them. From germline, CDR1 is SGHRS and CDR2 YFSETQ. The CDR3 spans 14 residues. CDR3 sequence reads: CASSLLQSNYGYTF. In nucleotides, the CDR3 is TGCGCCAGCAGCTTGCTGCAGTCTAACTATGGCTACACCTTC.

V and J are TRBV6-5 and TRBJ1-2; TRBD1 matches at 8 bases. J lost 9 bases, V lost 7 bases, and 10 bases had no gene match. CDR1 is MNHEY, CDR2 SVGAGI, per germline. CDR3 size: 13 residues. CDR3 sequence: CASTYRDRGSYTF. The CDR3 DNA reads TGTGCCAGCACCTACAGAGACAGGGGCAGCTACACCTTC.